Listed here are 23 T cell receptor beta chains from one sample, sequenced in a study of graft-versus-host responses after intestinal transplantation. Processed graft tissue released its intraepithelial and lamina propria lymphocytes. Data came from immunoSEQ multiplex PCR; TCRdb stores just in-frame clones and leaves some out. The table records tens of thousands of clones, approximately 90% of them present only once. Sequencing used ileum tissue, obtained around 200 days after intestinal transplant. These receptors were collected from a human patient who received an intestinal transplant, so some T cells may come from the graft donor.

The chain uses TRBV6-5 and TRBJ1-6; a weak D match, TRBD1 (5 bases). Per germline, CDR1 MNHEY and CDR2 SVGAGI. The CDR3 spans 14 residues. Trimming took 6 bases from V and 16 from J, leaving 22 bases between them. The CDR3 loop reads CASSTLSDSGSLHF. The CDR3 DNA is TGTGCCAGCAGCACCCTTTCAGACAGTGGGTCTCTCCACTTT.

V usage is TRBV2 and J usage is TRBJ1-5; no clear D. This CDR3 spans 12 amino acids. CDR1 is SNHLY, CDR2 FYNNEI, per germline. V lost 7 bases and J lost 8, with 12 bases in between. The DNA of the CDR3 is TGTGCCAGCACCTCGGAGTACGAGCCCCAGCATTTT. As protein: CASTSEYEPQHF.

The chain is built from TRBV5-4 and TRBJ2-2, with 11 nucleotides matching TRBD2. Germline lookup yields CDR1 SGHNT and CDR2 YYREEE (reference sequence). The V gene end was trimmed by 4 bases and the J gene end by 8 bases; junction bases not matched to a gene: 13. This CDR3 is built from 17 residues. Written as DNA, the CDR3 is TGTGCCAGCAGCGGTACTAGCGGGAGAACCCTTGGGGGGGAGCTGTTTTTT. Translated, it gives CASSGTSGRTLGGELFF.

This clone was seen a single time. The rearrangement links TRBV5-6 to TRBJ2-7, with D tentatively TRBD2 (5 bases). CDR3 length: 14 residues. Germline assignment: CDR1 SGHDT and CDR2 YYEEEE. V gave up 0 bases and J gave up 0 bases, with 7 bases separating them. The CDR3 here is CASSLDRDSYEQYF. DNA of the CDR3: TGTGCCAGCAGCTTGGACCGGGACTCCTACGAGCAGTACTTC. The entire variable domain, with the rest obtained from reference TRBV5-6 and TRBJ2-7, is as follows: DAGVTQSPTHLIKTRGQQVTLRCSPKSGHDTVSWYQQALGQGPQFIFQYYEEEERQRGNFPDRFSGHQFPNYSSELNVNALLLGDSALYLCASSLDRDSYEQYFGPGTRLTVT.

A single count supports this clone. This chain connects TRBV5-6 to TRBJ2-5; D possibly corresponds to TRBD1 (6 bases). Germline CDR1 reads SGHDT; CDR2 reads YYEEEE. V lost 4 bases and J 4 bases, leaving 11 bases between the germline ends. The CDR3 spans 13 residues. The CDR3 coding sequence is TGTGCCAGCAGCCCCTCCAGGGGAGAGACCCAGTACTTC. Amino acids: CASSPSRGETQYF.

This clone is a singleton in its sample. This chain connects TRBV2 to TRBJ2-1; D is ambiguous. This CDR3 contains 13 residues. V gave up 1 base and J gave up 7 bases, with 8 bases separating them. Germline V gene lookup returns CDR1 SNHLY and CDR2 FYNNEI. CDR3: CASSEEGGNEQFF. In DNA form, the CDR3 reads TGTGCCAGCAGTGAAGAGGGTGGAAATGAGCAGTTCTTC.

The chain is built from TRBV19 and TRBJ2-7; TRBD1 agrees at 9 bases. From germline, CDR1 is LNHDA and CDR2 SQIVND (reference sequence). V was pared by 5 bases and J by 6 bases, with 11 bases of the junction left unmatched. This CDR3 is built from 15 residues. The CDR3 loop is CASSDDRGYWREQYF. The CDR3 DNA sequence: TGTGCCAGTAGTGACGACAGGGGGTATTGGCGCGAGCAGTACTTC.

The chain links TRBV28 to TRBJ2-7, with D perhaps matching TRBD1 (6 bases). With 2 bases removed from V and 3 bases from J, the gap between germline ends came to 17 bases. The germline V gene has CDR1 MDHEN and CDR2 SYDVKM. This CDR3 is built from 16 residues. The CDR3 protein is CASSLNTGSLHYEQYF. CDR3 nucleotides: TGTGCCAGCAGTTTAAATACAGGGTCACTACACTACGAGCAGTACTTC.

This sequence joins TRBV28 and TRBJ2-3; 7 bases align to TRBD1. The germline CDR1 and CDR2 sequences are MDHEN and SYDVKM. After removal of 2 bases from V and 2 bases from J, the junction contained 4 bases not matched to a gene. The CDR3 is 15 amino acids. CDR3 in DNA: TGTGCCAGCAGTTTACTGGACAGGCTCACAGATACGCAGTATTTT. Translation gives CASSLLDRLTDTQYF.

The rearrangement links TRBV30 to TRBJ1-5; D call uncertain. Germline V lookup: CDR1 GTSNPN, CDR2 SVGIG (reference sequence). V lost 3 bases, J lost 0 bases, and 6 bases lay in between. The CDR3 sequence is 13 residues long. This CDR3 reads CAWSTGSNQPQHF. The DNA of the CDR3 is TGTGCCTGGAGCACGGGTAGCAATCAGCCCCAGCATTTT.

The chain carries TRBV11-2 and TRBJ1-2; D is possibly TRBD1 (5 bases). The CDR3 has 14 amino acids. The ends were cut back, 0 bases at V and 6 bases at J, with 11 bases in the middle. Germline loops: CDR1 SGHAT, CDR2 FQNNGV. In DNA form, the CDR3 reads TGTGCCAGCAGCTTAGATCGGGGGAGGGATGGCTACACCTTC. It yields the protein CASSLDRGRDGYTF.

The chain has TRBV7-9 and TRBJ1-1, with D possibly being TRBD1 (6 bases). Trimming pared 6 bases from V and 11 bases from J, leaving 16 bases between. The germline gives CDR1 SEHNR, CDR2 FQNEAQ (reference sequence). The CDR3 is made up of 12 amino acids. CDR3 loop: CASSSYSGEAFF. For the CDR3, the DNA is TGTGCCAGCAGTTCATATTCAGGGGAGGCTTTCTTT. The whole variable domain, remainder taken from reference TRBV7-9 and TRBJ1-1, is DTGVSQNPRHKITKRGQNVTFRCDPISEHNRLYWYRQTLGQGPEFLTYFQNEAQLEKSRLLSDRFSAERPKGSFSTLEIQRTEQGDSAMYLCASSSYSGEAFFGQGTRLTVV.

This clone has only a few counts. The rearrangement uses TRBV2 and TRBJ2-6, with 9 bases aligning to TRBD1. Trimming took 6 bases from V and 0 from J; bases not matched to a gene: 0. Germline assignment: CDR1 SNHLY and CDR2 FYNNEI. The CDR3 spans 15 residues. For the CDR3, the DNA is TGTGCCAGCAGGACAGGGGGCTCTGGGGCCAACGTCCTGACTTTC. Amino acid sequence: CASRTGGSGANVLTF.

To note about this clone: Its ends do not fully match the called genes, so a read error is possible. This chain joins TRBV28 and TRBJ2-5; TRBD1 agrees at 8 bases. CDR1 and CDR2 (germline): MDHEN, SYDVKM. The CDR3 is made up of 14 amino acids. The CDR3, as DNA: TGTGCCAGCAGTCTATGGACAGGGACCCAGACCCAGTACTTC. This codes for CASSLWTGTQTQYF.

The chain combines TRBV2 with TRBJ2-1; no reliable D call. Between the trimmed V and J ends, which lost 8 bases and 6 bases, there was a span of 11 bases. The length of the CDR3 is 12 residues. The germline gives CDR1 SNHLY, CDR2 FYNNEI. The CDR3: CASPGWANEQFF. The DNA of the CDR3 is TGTGCCAGCCCCGGCTGGGCCAATGAGCAGTTCTTC.

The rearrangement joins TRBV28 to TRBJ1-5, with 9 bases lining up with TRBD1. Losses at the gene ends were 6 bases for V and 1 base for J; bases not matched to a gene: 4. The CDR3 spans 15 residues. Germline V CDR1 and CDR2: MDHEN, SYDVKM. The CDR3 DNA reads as TGTGCCAGCAGGAGGACAGGGGCGAGCAATCAGCCCCAGCATTTT. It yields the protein CASRRTGASNQPQHF.

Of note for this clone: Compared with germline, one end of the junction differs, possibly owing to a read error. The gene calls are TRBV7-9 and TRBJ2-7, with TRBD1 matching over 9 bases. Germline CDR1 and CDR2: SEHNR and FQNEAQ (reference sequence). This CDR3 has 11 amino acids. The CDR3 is CASSWDRVRHF. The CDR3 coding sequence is TGTGCCAGCAGCTGGGACAGGGTCCGGCACTTC.

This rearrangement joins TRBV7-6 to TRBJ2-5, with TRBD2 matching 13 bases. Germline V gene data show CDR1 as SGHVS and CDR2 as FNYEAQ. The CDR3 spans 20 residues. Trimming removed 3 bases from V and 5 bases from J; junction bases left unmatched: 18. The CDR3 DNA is TGTGCCAGCAGCTTCCTATGGACAGACGGACTAGCGGGAGTCTTGGAGACCCAGTACTTC. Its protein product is CASSFLWTDGLAGVLETQYF.

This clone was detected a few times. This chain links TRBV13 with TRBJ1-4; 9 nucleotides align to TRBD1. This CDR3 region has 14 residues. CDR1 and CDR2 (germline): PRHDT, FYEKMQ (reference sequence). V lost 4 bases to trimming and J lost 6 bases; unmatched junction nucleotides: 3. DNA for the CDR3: TGTGCCAGCAGCTACCGGGACAGGGATGAAAAACTGTTTTTT. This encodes CASSYRDRDEKLFF. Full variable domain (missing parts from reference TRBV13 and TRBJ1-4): AAGVIQSPRHLIKEKRETATLKCYPIPRHDTVYWYQQGPGQDPQFLISFYEKMQSDKGSIPDRFSAQQFSDYHSELNMSSLELGDSALYFCASSYRDRDEKLFFGSGTQLSVL.

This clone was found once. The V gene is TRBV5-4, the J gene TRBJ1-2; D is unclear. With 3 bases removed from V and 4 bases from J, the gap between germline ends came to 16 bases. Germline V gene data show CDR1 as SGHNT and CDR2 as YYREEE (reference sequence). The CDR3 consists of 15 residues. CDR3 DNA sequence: TGTGCCAGCAGCTGGAAGGGCGAGGGTAGCTATGGCTACACCTTC. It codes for CASSWKGEGSYGYTF.

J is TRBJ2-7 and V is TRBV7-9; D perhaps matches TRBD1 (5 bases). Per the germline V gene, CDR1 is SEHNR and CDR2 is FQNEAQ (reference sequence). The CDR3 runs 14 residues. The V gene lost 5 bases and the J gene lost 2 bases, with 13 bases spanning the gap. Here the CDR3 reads CASSLQGFAYEQYF. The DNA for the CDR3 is TGTGCCAGCAGCCTTCAGGGTTTCGCCTACGAGCAGTACTTC.

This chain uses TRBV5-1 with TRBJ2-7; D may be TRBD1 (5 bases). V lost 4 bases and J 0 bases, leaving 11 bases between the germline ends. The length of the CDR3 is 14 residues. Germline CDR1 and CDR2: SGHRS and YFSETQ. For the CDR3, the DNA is TGCGCCAGCAGCATGGACACCCACTCCTACGAGCAGTACTTC. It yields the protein CASSMDTHSYEQYF.

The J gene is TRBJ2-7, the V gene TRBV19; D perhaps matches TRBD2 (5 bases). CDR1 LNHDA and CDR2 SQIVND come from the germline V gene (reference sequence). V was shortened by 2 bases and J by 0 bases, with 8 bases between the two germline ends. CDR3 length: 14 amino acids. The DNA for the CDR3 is TGTGCCAGTAGTATAACGGGGTACTCCTACGAGCAGTACTTC. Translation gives CASSITGYSYEQYF.